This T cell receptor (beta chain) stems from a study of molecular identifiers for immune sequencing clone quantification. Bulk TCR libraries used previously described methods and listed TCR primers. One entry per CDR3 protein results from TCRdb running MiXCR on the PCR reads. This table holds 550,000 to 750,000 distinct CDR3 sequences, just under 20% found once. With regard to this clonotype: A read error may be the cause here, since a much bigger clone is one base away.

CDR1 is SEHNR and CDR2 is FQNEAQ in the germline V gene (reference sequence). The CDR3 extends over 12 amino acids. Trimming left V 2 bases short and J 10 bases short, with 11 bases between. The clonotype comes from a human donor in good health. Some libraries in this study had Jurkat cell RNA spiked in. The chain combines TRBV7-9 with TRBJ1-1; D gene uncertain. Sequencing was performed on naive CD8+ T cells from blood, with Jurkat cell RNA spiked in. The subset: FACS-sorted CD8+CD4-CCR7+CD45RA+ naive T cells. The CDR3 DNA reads TGTGCCAGCAGCTTATCGTTCGCTGGAGCTTTCTTT. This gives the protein CASSLSFAGAFF.